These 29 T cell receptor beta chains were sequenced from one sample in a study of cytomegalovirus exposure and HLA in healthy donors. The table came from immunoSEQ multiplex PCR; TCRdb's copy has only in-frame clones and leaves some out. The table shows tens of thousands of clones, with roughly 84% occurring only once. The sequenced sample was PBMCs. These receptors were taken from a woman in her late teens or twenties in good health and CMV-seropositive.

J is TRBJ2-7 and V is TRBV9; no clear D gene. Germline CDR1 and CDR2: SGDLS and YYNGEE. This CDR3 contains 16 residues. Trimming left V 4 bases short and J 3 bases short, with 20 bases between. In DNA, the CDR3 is TGTGCCAGCAGCACCCACCCGACCGAAGCGAACTACGAGCAGTACTTC. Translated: CASSTHPTEANYEQYF.

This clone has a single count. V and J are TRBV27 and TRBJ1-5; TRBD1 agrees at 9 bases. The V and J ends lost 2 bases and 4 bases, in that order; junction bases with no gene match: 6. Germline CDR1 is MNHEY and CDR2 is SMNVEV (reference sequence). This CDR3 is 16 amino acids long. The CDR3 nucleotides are TGTGCCAGCAGTTTAAAACGGGACAGGGCAAATCAGCCCCAGCATTTT. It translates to CASSLKRDRANQPQHF.

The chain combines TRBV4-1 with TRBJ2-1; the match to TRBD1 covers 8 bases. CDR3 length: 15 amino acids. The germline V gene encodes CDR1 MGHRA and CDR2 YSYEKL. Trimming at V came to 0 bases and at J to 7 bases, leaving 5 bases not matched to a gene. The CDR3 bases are TGCGCCAGCAGCCAAGAGGACAGGGAATTGAATGAGCAGTTCTTC. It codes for CASSQEDRELNEQFF.

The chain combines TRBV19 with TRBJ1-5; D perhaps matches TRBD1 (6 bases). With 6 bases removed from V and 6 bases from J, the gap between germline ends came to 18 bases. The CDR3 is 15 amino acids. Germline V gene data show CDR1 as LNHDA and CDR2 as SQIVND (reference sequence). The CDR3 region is CASRETGGSSQPQHF. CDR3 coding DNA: TGTGCCAGTAGAGAGACAGGCGGGTCTAGTCAGCCCCAGCATTTT.

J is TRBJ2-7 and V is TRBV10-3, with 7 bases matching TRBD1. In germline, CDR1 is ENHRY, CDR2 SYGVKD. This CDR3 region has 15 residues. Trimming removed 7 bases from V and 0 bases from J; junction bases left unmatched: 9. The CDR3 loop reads CAITDTGASSYEQYF. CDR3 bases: TGTGCCATCACCGATACAGGGGCGAGCTCCTACGAGCAGTACTTC.

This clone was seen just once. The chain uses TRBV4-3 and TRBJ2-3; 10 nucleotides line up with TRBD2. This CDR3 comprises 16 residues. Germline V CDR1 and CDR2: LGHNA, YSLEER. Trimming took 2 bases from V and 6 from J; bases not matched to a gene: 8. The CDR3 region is CASSQLLAGMGDTQYF. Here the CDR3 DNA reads TGCGCCAGCAGCCAATTACTAGCGGGGATGGGCGATACGCAGTATTTT.

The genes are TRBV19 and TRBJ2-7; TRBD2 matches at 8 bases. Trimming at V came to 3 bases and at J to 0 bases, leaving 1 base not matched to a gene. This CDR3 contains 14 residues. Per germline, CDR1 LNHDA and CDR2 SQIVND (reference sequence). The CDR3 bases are TGTGCCAGTAGTATTAGCGGGGCCTCCTACGAGCAGTACTTC. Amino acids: CASSISGASYEQYF.

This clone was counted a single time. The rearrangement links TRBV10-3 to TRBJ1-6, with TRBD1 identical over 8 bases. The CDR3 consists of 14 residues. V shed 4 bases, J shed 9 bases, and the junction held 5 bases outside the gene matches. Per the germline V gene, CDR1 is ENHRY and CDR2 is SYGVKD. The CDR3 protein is CAISAQGAGSPLHF. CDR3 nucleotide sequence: TGTGCCATCAGTGCGCAGGGGGCGGGTTCACCCCTCCACTTT.

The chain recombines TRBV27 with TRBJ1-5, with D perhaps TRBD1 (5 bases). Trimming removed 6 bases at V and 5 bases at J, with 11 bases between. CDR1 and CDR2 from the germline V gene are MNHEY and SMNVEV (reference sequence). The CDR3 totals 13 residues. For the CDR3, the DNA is TGTGCCAGCAGGGCGACAGTATATCAGCCCCAGCATTTT. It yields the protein CASRATVYQPQHF.

CDR3 sequence (DNA): TGTGCCAGCGCGTTTGCAGGATCGAACACCGGGGAGCTGTTTTTT. Translated: CASAFAGSNTGELFF. The chain carries TRBV6-1 and TRBJ2-2; no definite D call. CDR3 length equals 15 residues. Germline CDR1 is MNHNS and CDR2 is SASEGT. With 8 bases removed from V and 0 bases from J, the gap between germline ends came to 13 bases.

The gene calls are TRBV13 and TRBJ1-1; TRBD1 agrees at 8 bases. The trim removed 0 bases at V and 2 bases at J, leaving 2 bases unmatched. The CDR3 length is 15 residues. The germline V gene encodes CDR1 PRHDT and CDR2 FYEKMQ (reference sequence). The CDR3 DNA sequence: TGTGCCAGCAGCTTAGGGGGGACAGGTAACACTGAAGCTTTCTTT. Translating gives CASSLGGTGNTEAFF. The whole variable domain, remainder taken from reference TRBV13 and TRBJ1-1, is AAGVIQSPRHLIKEKRETATLKCYPIPRHDTVYWYQQGPGQDPQFLISFYEKMQSDKGSIPDRFSAQQFSDYHSELNMSSLELGDSALYFCASSLGGTGNTEAFFGQGTRLTVV.

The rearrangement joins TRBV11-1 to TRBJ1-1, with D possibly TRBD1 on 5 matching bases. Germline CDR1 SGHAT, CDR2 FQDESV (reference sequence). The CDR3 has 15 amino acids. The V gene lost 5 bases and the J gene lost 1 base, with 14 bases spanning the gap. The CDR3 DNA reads TGTGCCAGCAGCCCCCGACAGCAGAAGAACACTGAAGCTTTCTTT. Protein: CASSPRQQKNTEAFF.

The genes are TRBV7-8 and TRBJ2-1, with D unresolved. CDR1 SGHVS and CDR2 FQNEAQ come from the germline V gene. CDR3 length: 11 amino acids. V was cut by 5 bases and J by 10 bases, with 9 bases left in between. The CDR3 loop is CASSGIAEQFF. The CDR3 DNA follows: TGTGCCAGCAGCGGAATAGCAGAGCAGTTCTTC.

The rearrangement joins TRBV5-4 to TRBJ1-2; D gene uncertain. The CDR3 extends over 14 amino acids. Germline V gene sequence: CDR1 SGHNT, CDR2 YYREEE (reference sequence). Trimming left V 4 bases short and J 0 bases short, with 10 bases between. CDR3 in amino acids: CASSPAVANYGYTF. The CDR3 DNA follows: TGTGCCAGCAGCCCGGCGGTCGCTAACTATGGCTACACCTTC.

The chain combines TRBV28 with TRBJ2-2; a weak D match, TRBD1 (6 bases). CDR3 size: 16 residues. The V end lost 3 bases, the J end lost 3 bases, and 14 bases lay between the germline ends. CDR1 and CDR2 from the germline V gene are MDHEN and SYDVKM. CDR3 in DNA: TGTGCCAGCAGTTTGGTAGACAGGTTATACACCGGGGAGCTGTTTTTT. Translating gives CASSLVDRLYTGELFF.

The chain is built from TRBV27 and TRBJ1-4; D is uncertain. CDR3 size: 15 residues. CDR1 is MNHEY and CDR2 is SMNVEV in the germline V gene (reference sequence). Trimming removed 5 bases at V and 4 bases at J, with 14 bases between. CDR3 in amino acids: CASSTGGYLNEKLFF. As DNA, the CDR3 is TGTGCCAGCAGTACCGGAGGCTACCTTAATGAAAAACTGTTTTTT.

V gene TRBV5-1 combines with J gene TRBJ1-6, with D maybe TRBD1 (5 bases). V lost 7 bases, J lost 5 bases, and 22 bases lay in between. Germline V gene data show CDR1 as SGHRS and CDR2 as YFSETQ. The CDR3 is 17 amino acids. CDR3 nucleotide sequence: TGCGCCAGCCACGCGAGCGGGGCCCCCAAGAATAATTCACCCCTCCACTTT. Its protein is CASHASGAPKNNSPLHF.

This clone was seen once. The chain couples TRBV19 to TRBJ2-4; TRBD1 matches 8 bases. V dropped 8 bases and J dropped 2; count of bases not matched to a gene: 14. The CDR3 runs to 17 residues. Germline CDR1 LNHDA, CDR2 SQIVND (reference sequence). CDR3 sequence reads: CASSNRQGLGTKNIQYF. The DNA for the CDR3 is TGTGCCAGTTCTAACCGACAGGGGCTGGGGACCAAAAACATTCAGTACTTC.

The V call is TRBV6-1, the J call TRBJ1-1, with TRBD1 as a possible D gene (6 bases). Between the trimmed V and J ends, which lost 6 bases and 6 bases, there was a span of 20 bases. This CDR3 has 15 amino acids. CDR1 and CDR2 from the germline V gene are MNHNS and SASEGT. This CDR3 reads CASSEKGVGAAEAFF. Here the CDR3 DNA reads TGTGCCAGCAGCGAGAAGGGGGTAGGAGCGGCTGAAGCTTTCTTT.

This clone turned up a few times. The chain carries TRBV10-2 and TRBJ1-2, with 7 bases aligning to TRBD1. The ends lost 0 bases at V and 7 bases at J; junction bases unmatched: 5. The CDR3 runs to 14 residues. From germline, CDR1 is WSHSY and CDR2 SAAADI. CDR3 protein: CASSESGTAAGYTF. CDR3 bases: TGCGCCAGCAGTGAGTCCGGGACAGCGGCTGGCTACACCTTC.

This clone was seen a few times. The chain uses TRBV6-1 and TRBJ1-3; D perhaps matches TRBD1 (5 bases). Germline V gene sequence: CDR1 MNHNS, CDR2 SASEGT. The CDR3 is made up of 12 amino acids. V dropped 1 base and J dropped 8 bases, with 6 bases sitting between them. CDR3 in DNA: TGTGCCAGCAGTGAAGTAGGGGACACCATATATTTT. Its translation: CASSEVGDTIYF.

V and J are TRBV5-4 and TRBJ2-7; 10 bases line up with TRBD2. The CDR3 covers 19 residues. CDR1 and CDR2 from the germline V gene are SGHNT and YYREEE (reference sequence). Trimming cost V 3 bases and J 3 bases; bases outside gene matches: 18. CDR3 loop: CASSSHVLPAGGPHYEQYF. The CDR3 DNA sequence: TGTGCCAGCAGCTCACACGTGCTTCCAGCGGGGGGGCCTCACTACGAGCAGTACTTC. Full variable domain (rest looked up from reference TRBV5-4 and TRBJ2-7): ETGVTQSPTHLIKTRGQQVTLRCSSQSGHNTVSWYQQALGQGPQFIFQYYREEENGRGNFPPRFSGLQFPNYSSELNVNALELDDSALYLCASSSHVLPAGGPHYEQYFGPGTRLTVT.

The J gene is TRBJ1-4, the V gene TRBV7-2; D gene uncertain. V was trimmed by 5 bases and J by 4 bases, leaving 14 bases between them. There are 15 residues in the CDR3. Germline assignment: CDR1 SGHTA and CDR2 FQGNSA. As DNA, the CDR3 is TGTGCCAGCAGCCGTGGCGGGGAACTTAATGAAAAACTGTTTTTT. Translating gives CASSRGGELNEKLFF.

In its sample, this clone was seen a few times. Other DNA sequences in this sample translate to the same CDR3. The DNA for the CDR3 is TGTGCCAGCAGCTTAGGCGGGGGTGCTGGAAACACCATATATTTT. The encoded protein is CASSLGGGAGNTIYF. The chain combines TRBV7-9 with TRBJ1-3, with D possibly TRBD1 on 5 matching bases. CDR3 length: 15 residues. Trimming removed 1 base at V and 2 bases at J, with 9 bases between. The germline gives CDR1 SEHNR, CDR2 FQNEAQ (reference sequence).

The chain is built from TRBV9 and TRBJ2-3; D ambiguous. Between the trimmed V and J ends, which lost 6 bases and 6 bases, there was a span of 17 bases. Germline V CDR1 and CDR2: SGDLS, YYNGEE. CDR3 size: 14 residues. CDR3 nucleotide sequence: TGTGCCAGCACCACCTTGACGGAGTCCGATACGCAGTATTTT. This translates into CASTTLTESDTQYF. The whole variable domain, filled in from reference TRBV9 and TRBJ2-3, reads DSGVTQTPKHLITATGQRVTLRCSPRSGDLSVYWYQQSLDQGLQFLIQYYNGEERAKGNILERFSAQQFPDLHSELNLSSLELGDSALYFCASTTLTESDTQYFGPGTRLTVL.

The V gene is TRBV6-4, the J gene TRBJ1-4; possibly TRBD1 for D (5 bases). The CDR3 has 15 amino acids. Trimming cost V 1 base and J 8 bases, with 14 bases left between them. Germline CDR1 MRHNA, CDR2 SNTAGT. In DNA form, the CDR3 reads TGTGCCAGCAGTGACTGGGGCCCCAAGGGGGAAAAACTGTTTTTT. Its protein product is CASSDWGPKGEKLFF.

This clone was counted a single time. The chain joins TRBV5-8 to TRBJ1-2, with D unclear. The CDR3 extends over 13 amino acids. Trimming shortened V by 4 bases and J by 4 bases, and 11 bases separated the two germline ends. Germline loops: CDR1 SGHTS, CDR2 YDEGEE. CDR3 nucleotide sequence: TGTGCCAGCAGCACCCATCCAGGCTATGGCTACACCTTC. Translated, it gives CASSTHPGYGYTF. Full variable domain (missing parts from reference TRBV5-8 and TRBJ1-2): EAGVTQSPTHLIKTRGQQATLRCSPISGHTSVYWYQQALGLGLQFLLWYDEGEERNRGNFPPRFSGRQFPNYSSELNVNALELEDSALYLCASSTHPGYGYTFGSGTRLTVV.

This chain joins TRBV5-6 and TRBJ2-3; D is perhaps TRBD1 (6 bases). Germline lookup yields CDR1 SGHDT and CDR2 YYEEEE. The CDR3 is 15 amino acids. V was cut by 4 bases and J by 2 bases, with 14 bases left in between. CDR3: CASSRGQIYTDTQYF. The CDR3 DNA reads TGTGCCAGCAGCCGGGGACAAATTTACACAGATACGCAGTATTTT.

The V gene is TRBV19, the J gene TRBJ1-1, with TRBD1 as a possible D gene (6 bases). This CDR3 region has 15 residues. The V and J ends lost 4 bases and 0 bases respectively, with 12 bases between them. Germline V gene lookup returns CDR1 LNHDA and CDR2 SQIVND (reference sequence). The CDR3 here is CASSNRDTLNTEAFF. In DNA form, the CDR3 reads TGTGCCAGTAGTAACCGGGACACGTTGAACACTGAAGCTTTCTTT.